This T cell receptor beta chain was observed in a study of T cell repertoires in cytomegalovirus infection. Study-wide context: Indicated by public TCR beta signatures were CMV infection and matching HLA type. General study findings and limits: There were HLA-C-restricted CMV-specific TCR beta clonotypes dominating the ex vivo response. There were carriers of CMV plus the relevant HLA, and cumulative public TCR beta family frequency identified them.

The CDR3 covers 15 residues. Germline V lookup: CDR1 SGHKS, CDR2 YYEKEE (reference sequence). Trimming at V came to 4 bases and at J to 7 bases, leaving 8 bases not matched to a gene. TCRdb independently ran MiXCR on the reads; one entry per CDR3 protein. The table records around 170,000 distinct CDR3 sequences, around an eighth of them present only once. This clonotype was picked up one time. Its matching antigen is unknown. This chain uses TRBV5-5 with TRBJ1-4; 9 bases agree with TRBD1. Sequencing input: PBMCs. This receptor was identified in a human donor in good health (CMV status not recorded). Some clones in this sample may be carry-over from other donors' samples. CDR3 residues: CASSPPDRGGEKLFF. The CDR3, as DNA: TGTGCCAGCAGCCCTCCGGACAGGGGCGGTGAAAAACTGTTTTTT.